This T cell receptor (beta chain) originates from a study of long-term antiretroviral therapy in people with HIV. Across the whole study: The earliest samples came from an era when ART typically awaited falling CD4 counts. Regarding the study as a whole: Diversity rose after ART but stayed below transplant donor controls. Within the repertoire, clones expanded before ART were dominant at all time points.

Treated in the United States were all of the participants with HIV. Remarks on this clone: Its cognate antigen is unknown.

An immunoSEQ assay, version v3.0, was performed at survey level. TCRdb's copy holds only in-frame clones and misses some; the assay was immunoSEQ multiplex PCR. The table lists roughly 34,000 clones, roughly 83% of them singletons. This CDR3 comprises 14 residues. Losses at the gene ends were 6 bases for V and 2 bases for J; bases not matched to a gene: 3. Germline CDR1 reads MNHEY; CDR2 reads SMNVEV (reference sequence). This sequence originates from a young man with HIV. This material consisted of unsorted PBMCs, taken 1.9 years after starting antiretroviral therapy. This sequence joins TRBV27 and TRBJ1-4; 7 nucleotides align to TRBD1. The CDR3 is CASRKGGTNEKLFF. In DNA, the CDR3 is TGTGCCAGCAGGAAAGGGGGCACTAATGAAAAACTGTTTTTT.